This T cell receptor (beta chain) was sequenced in a study of T cell responses to AZD1222 COVID-19 vaccine. Study information: Some second doses came at about 4 weeks and others at about 12 weeks; these were pooled.

The V gene end was trimmed by 6 bases and the J gene end by 8 bases; junction bases not matched to a gene: 6. The CDR3 loop spans 13 amino acids. CDR1 and CDR2 from the germline V gene are SGHVS and FNYEAQ. Profiled with immunoSEQ multiplex PCR; TCRdb holds only in-frame clones, not every one. The sample lists about 160,000 clones, 80% to 90% occurring once. As to this clone: Antigen unknown.

Study-wide points: The study identified only a handful of AZD1222 recipients as seropositive at baseline. Dominant at 160-218 and 743-854, vaccine-associated CD4 TCRs also spanned spike. Donor demographics were predominantly white British with a female majority; clonal diversity may be underestimated.

The chain uses TRBV7-6 and TRBJ1-1; the match to TRBD1 covers 10 bases. The receptor's source is an adult in good health. The sample here was peripheral blood, taken on day 0 of AZD1222 vaccination. The CDR3, as DNA: TGTGCCAGCAGTTTGGGACAGGGGACCGAAGCTTTCTTT. Amino acid sequence: CASSLGQGTEAFF.